The 21 T cell receptor beta chains below were found in one sample sequenced in a study of blood T cell repertoires in COVID-19. Sequencing was performed with immunoSEQ multiplex PCR; in TCRdb, only in-frame clones are kept and a portion is missing. The data show over 200,000 clones, around 83% seen once. Sequencing was done on a sample of peripheral blood. These receptors were taken from a woman in her forties or fifties with acute or convalescent COVID-19.

The chain recombines TRBV4-2 with TRBJ2-1, with TRBD2 identical over 10 bases. Germline loops: CDR1 LGHNA, CDR2 YNFKEQ. This CDR3 is 17 amino acids long. V shed 1 base and J 5 bases; nucleotides not matched to a gene: 8. CDR3 amino acids: CASSQGLSGRAHNEQFF. The CDR3 nucleotides are TGTGCCAGCAGCCAAGGTCTAAGCGGGAGGGCCCACAATGAGCAGTTCTTC.

The CDR3, as DNA: TGTGCCAGCAGTTACTCGCTCCCGGATGGCTACACCTTC. Protein: CASSYSLPDGYTF. The V gene is TRBV6-2 or TRBV6-3, the J gene TRBJ1-2; D is unresolved. CDR3 length: 13 amino acids. The V gene lost 0 bases and the J gene lost 6 bases, with 8 bases spanning the gap. CDR1 MNHEY and CDR2 SVGEGT come from the germline V gene.

Notes on this clone: One junction end disagrees with the germline gene, perhaps due to a read error. As DNA, the CDR3 is TGTGCCAGTCAACAGGCCCGGGCCCCGAACACTGAAGTTTTCTTT. This gives the protein CASQQARAPNTEVFF. The rearrangement uses TRBV19 and TRBJ1-1; maybe TRBD1 (5 bases). The CDR3 is 15 residues long. Germline CDR1 LNHDA, CDR2 SQIVND (reference sequence).

The chain couples TRBV25-1 to TRBJ2-3, with no clear D. Between the trimmed V and J ends, which lost 7 bases and 2 bases, there was a span of 13 bases. Germline loops: CDR1 MGHDK, CDR2 SYGVNS. This CDR3 comprises 14 residues. This CDR3 is CASMPSRSTDTQYF. In nucleotides, the CDR3 is TGTGCCAGCATGCCAAGCCGGTCCACAGATACGCAGTATTTT.

CDR3 DNA sequence: TGTGCCAGCAGCGCCCGGGACTTTACCAACTATGGCTACACCTTC. Translating it yields CASSARDFTNYGYTF. This sequence joins TRBV5-4 and TRBJ1-2; possible D gene TRBD1, 5 bases. The CDR3 is 15 amino acids. The germline gives CDR1 SGHNT, CDR2 YYREEE (reference sequence). Trimming shortened V by 4 bases and J by 2 bases, and 15 bases separated the two germline ends.

The rearrangement uses TRBV7-2 and TRBJ2-3; D is perhaps TRBD2 (5 bases). The CDR3 has 17 amino acids. Trimming pared 2 bases from V and 2 bases from J, leaving 17 bases between. Germline V gene sequence: CDR1 SGHTA, CDR2 FQGNSA. This CDR3 reads CASSLKGGLTNTDTQYF. The DNA of the CDR3 is TGTGCCAGCAGCTTAAAGGGCGGCCTGACTAACACAGATACGCAGTATTTT. The complete variable domain, with remaining parts taken from reference TRBV7-2 and TRBJ2-3, reads GAGVSQSPSNKVTEKGKDVELRCDPISGHTALYWYRQSLGQGLEFLIYFQGNSAPDKSGLPSDRFSAERTGGSVSTLTIQRTQQEDSAVYLCASSLKGGLTNTDTQYFGPGTRLTVL.

The genes are TRBV20-1 and TRBJ1-1, with unresolved D. V was shortened by 0 bases and J by 8 bases, with 7 bases between the two germline ends. The germline V gene has CDR1 DFQATT and CDR2 SNEGSKA (reference sequence). This CDR3 comprises 11 residues. In DNA form, the CDR3 reads TGCAGTGCTAGAGATCTTATGGAAGCTTTCTTT. Protein sequence: CSARDLMEAFF.

The CDR3 sequence: CASSLQGPGNQPQHF. The DNA of the CDR3 is TGTGCCAGCAGCTTACAGGGCCCAGGCAATCAGCCCCAGCATTTT. The rearrangement links TRBV5-8 to TRBJ1-5; possibly TRBD1 for D (6 bases). CDR3 length: 15 residues. The V and J ends lost 2 bases and 2 bases respectively, with 11 bases between them. Germline lookup yields CDR1 SGHTS and CDR2 YDEGEE.

The gene calls are TRBV11-2 and TRBJ1-3; D gene ambiguous. The germline CDR1 and CDR2 sequences are SGHAT and FQNNGV. This CDR3 is built from 14 residues. The V end was cut by 3 bases, the J end by 0 bases, with 6 bases between. This CDR3 reads CASSLGYSGNTIYF. CDR3 bases: TGTGCCAGCAGCTTGGGCTACTCTGGAAACACCATATATTTT.

The chain recombines TRBV11-2 with TRBJ2-7; TRBD2 matches 7 bases. This CDR3 contains 15 residues. CDR1 is SGHAT, CDR2 FQNNGV, per germline. With 1 base clipped from V and 2 bases from J, the junction kept 5 bases outside the gene matches. CDR3 sequence reads: CASSLAAGVPYEQYF. The CDR3 DNA sequence: TGTGCCAGCAGCTTAGCGGCGGGAGTTCCCTACGAGCAGTACTTC.

The chain employs TRBV18 and TRBJ1-3; TRBD1 matches 7 bases. Germline V gives CDR1 KGHSH, CDR2 LQKENI. The CDR3 totals 16 residues. Trimming took 4 bases from V and 6 from J; bases not matched to a gene: 12. The CDR3 coding sequence is TGTGCCAGCTCACAGTCTTCACAGGGGTTAGTAAACACCATATATTTT. Protein sequence: CASSQSSQGLVNTIYF.

The V gene is TRBV18, the J gene TRBJ1-4, with D tentatively TRBD1 (5 bases). CDR1 and CDR2 (germline): KGHSH, LQKENI. CDR3 length equals 13 residues. Deletions cut 6 bases from V and 8 bases from J, with 13 bases between. The CDR3: CASSPREREKLFF. The CDR3 coding sequence is TGTGCCAGCTCTCCCAGGGAACGGGAAAAACTGTTTTTT.

CDR3 region: CASSSGTSGLSYEQYF. In nucleotides, the CDR3 is TGTGCCAGCAGCTCTGGGACTAGCGGGCTTTCCTACGAGCAGTACTTC. The J gene is TRBJ2-7, the V gene TRBV28; 12 bases are shared with TRBD2. V lost 6 bases to trimming and J lost 1 base; unmatched junction nucleotides: 7. In germline, CDR1 is MDHEN, CDR2 SYDVKM. This CDR3 contains 16 residues.

J is TRBJ1-2 and V is TRBV3-1 (or the pseudogene TRBV3-2); no reliable D call. Germline V gene sequence: CDR1 LGHDT, CDR2 YNNKEL (reference sequence). This CDR3 is 11 amino acids long. The V end lost 0 bases, the J end lost 8 bases, and 4 bases lay between the germline ends. CDR3 coding DNA: TGTGCCAGCAGCCAAGATCAAGGCTACACCTTC. Translation: CASSQDQGYTF.

J is TRBJ2-2 and V is TRBV3-1 (or the pseudogene TRBV3-2); 10 nucleotides match TRBD1. This CDR3 region has 17 residues. V gave up 2 bases and J gave up 7 bases; unmatched junction bases: 10. Germline V gene sequence: CDR1 LGHDT, CDR2 YNNKEL (reference sequence). Written as DNA, the CDR3 is TGTGCCAGCAGCCAAATCCGGGACAGGGGATTTGGCGGGGAGCTGTTTTTT. Translated, it gives CASSQIRDRGFGGELFF.

The J gene is TRBJ2-3, the V gene TRBV27; TRBD2 aligns across 9 bases. J gave up 6 bases and V 7 bases, and 14 bases lay outside the gene matches. Germline CDR1 is MNHEY and CDR2 is SMNVEV (reference sequence). The CDR3 contains 16 residues. The CDR3 DNA is TGTGCCAGCATGTCTGGGCTAGCGGGAAGGTTGGATACGCAGTATTTT. It translates to CASMSGLAGRLDTQYF.

The rearrangement joins TRBV5-1 to TRBJ2-5, with TRBD2 identical over 7 bases. V shed 7 bases and J 2 bases; nucleotides not matched to a gene: 11. The CDR3 extends over 15 amino acids. Germline V CDR1 and CDR2: SGHRS, YFSETQ. CDR3 DNA: TGCGCCAGCTCCCCGGGGCCTAGCGGTCAAGAGACCCAGTACTTC. Its protein product is CASSPGPSGQETQYF.

V gene TRBV4-1 combines with J gene TRBJ1-4, with TRBD1 matching over 7 bases. The CDR3 is made up of 16 amino acids. Losses at the gene ends were 2 bases for V and 5 bases for J; bases not matched to a gene: 8. Per the germline V gene, CDR1 is MGHRA and CDR2 is YSYEKL. The CDR3 loop reads CASSQSLTGQNEKLFF. DNA for the CDR3: TGCGCCAGCAGCCAAAGCCTGACAGGGCAAAATGAAAAACTGTTTTTT.

The rearrangement joins TRBV18 to TRBJ2-7, with D tentatively TRBD2 (5 bases). Per germline, CDR1 KGHSH and CDR2 LQKENI. The CDR3 contains 13 residues. V dropped 3 bases and J dropped 7 bases, with 13 bases sitting between them. CDR3 in amino acids: CASSPGEAREQYF. The CDR3 DNA sequence: TGTGCCAGCTCACCGGGAGAGGCTAGAGAGCAGTACTTC.

The rearrangement links TRBV4-2 to TRBJ2-7; possibly TRBD2 for D (6 bases). With 1 base removed from V and 2 bases from J, the gap between germline ends came to 9 bases. Germline V lookup: CDR1 LGHNA, CDR2 YNFKEQ. This CDR3 spans 14 amino acids. CDR3 protein: CASSQGREAYEQYF. The CDR3 bases are TGTGCCAGCAGCCAAGGGCGGGAAGCCTACGAGCAGTACTTC.

This chain uses TRBV2 with TRBJ2-3; 7 positions match TRBD2. Per the germline V gene, CDR1 is SNHLY and CDR2 is FYNNEI. Trimming at V came to 11 bases and at J to 6 bases, leaving 14 bases not matched to a gene. This CDR3 has 14 residues. The CDR3 nucleotides read TGTGCCGGGTCCTTAGCGGGCCGCGGCGATACGCAGTATTTT. Translation: CAGSLAGRGDTQYF.